The entry below gives a single T cell receptor (beta chain) sequence along with its context. Assay: immunoSEQ multiplex PCR; the TCRdb copy retains only in-frame clones and omits some. The sample lists about 39,000 clones, more than 70% occurring once. CDR1 and CDR2 from the germline V gene are SGHTA and FQGTGA. CDR3 length: 14 amino acids. V lost 5 bases to trimming and J lost 1 base, with 11 bases between them. This entry is derived from a study of control samples from healthy donors and cancer patients. The chain joins TRBV7-3 to TRBJ1-1; D call uncertain. The sample consisted of PBMCs. The source of this sequence is a woman aged 55-75 years with lung cancer. This CDR3 is CASSPSIANTEAFF. The CDR3 nucleotides read TGTGCCAGCAGCCCTTCGATTGCGAACACTGAAGCTTTCTTT.